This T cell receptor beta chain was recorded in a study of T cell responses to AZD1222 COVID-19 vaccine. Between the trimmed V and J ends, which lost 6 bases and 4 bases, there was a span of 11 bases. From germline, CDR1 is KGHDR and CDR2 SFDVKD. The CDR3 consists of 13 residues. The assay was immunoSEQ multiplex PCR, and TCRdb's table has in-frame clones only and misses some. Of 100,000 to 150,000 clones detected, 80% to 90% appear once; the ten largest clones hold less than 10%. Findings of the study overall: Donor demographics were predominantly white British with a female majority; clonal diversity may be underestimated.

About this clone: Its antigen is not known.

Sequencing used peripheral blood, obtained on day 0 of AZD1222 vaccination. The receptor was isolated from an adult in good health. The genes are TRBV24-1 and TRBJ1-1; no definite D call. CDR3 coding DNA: TGTGCCACCAGTCGGACGGATAGCACTGAAGCTTTCTTT. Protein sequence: CATSRTDSTEAFF.